This TCR beta chain was profiled in a study of technical replicates of blood from a handful of donors. Produced via immunoSEQ multiplex PCR; TCRdb's table is partial and in-frame only. This table has 60,000 to 80,000 clones, nearly 90% appearing once. Unmatched junction bases numbered 7, after V lost 2 bases and J lost 4 bases. The CDR3 length is 15 residues. Germline V gene data show CDR1 as SGHVS and CDR2 as FQNEAQ. The V gene is TRBV7-8, the J gene TRBJ2-7, with TRBD2 identical over 8 bases. Sequences were obtained from PBMCs. The clonotype originates from a human donor in good health. Some clones in this sample may be carry-over from other donors' samples. The CDR3 coding sequence is TGTGCCAGCAGCTTACAGGCTAGCGGGTTGTACGAGCAGTACTTC. It yields the protein CASSLQASGLYEQYF.